This note documents a single T cell receptor beta chain sequence. TCRdb's copy holds only in-frame clones and misses some; the assay was immunoSEQ multiplex PCR. The sample contains some 150,000 clones, about 89% of which appear only once. This record belongs to a study of blood T cell repertoires in COVID-19. Study in general: Sites in the United States, Italy and Spain provided acute and convalescent COVID-19 samples. PBMCs, B-cell-depleted T cells, or T cells were the source of the cDNA or gDNA that made up the material.

From germline, CDR1 is LGHNT and CDR2 FRNRAP. The V and J ends lost 1 base and 0 bases, in that order; junction bases with no gene match: 5. The CDR3 is 19 amino acids. The sample was peripheral blood. The V and J genes are TRBV12-5 and TRBJ2-2, with 13 positions matching TRBD2. The sequence was collected from a man in his fifties or sixties who had recovered from COVID-19. The CDR3 here is CASGLGLAGGTTNTGELFF. The CDR3, as DNA: TGTGCTAGTGGTTTGGGACTAGCGGGGGGTACCACGAACACCGGGGAGCTGTTTTTT.